This TCR beta chain was recovered during a study of human T cells and chemical hapten exposure. As for the study in general: Alopecia areata, totalis or universalis was found in mostly female patients.

Trimming cost V 4 bases and J 2 bases, with 15 bases left between them. Germline loops: CDR1 MGHRA, CDR2 YSYEKL. CDR3 length equals 16 residues. Unique molecular identifiers were attached to individual cDNA molecules during library preparation. TCRdb processed the RACE reads anew with MiXCR; each CDR3 protein has one entry. Of roughly 100,000 distinct CDR3 sequences in the sample, under 35% were seen once. General study findings and limits: Among TCRs, those above 1 in 1000 frequency were unaffected by DPC sensitization.

Time point of the sample: patch test 3, about 24 weeks after DPC sensitization. Treatment reported: therapeutic diphenylcyclopropenone sensitization with weekly scalp DPC. A word on this clonotype: Its cognate antigen is unknown.

The source is a middle-aged man with alopecia areata. Some clones in this sample may be carry-over from other donors' samples. The material sequenced was whole blood, taken in connection with sensitization to the hapten diphenylcyclopropenone (DPC). The rearrangement links TRBV4-1 to TRBJ2-4, with D possibly TRBD2 on 6 matching bases. The CDR3 loop reads CASSPYVGGPKNIQYF. The CDR3 nucleotides are TGCGCCAGCAGCCCCTATGTTGGAGGGCCCAAAAACATTCAGTACTTC.